Following are 19 T cell receptor beta chains from one sample sequenced in a study of T-cell memory formation after mild COVID-19. Each CDR3 protein is one row after TCRdb ran MiXCR on the 5' RACE reads. The sample yields 150,000 to 200,000 distinct CDR3 sequences, 16% seen once. Sequencing used PBMCs or a T cell subset sorted from them (not recorded which). The receptor set was obtained from an adult woman who had mild COVID-19 (a few samples of this study predate the infection). Cell type and time point are not known.

This clonotype appeared a few times. The V and J genes are TRBV15 and TRBJ1-1; the D is unclear. Between the trimmed V and J ends, which lost 1 base and 4 bases, there was a span of 4 bases. The CDR3 consists of 12 residues. The germline V gene has CDR1 LNHNV and CDR2 YYDKDF (reference sequence). The CDR3 DNA reads TGTGCCACCAGCAGAGTGGGCACTGAAGCTTTCTTT. This sequence encodes CATSRVGTEAFF.

The chain has TRBV27 and TRBJ2-5, with TRBD1 as a possible D gene (5 bases). In germline, CDR1 is MNHEY, CDR2 SMNVEV (reference sequence). Trimming took 5 bases from V and 5 from J, leaving 15 bases between them. The CDR3 totals 14 residues. CDR3 nucleotide sequence: TGTGCCAGCAGTACCGGCAGGGCTAAGGAGACCCAGTACTTC. Protein: CASSTGRAKETQYF.

This clonotype was seen a handful of times. The chain employs TRBV7-2 and TRBJ1-5; tentatively, D is TRBD1 (5 bases). CDR1 is SGHTA, CDR2 FQGNSA, per germline. The CDR3 extends over 16 amino acids. V was cut by 4 bases and J by 4 bases, with 17 bases left in between. In DNA form, the CDR3 reads TGTGCCAGCAGCTGGGGACCGGGTCGAGGTAATCAGCCCCAGCATTTT. As protein: CASSWGPGRGNQPQHF.

This clonotype has only a few counts. V is TRBV7-9 and J is TRBJ2-2, with a possible D match to TRBD2 (5 bases). CDR1 and CDR2 from the germline V gene are SEHNR and FQNEAQ (reference sequence). Trimming left V 5 bases short and J 6 bases short, with 19 bases between. CDR3 length equals 16 residues. The DNA of the CDR3 is TGTGCCAGCAGCGCTAGCCCCATTGTGAGGGCCGGGGAGCTGTTTTTT. Protein product: CASSASPIVRAGELFF.

The chain couples TRBV27 to TRBJ2-7, with D possibly matching TRBD1 (6 bases). This CDR3 has 16 residues. Germline CDR1 reads MNHEY; CDR2 reads SMNVEV (reference sequence). V lost 6 bases and J lost 6, with 24 bases in between. CDR3 residues: CASSELGGGRNLEQYF. Here the CDR3 DNA reads TGTGCCAGCAGCGAATTAGGGGGTGGGAGAAATCTCGAGCAGTACTTC.

In its sample, this clonotype was seen many times. The chain uses TRBV20-1 and TRBJ2-7, with 7 bases aligning to TRBD1. This CDR3 has 11 residues. J lost 5 bases, V lost 8 bases, and 6 bases had no gene match. CDR1 and CDR2 (germline): DFQATT, SNEGSKA (reference sequence). The CDR3 DNA reads TGCAGTCCCTATAGGGGGCACGAGCAGTACTTC. Protein sequence: CSPYRGHEQYF.

The V gene is TRBV4-1, the J gene TRBJ2-1; 15 nucleotides line up with TRBD2. The CDR3 has 15 residues. Looked up from germline, CDR1 is MGHRA and CDR2 is YSYEKL. The junction had 10 bases not matched to a gene; V was cut back by 9 bases and J by 10 bases. CDR3 DNA sequence: TGCGCCAGTAAACCGGGACTAGCGGGAGGCCCGGAGCAGTTCTTC. Encoded protein: CASKPGLAGGPEQFF.

The chain employs TRBV7-9 and TRBJ2-7, with D perhaps assigned TRBD1 or TRBD2 (5 bases each). The CDR3 has 12 residues. Between the trimmed V and J ends, which lost 2 bases and 5 bases, there was a span of 7 bases. Germline CDR1 and CDR2: SEHNR and FQNEAQ (reference sequence). The CDR3 region has the DNA TGTGCCAGCAGCTTAATGGGGGACGAGCAGTACTTC. Residues: CASSLMGDEQYF.

The rearrangement joins TRBV11-2 to TRBJ2-5, with 11 bases lining up with TRBD2. With V trimmed by 5 bases and J by 1 base, 9 bases remained unmatched. CDR1 is SGHAT, CDR2 FQNNGV, per germline. The length of the CDR3 is 17 residues. The CDR3 sequence is CASSPFAGTSGQETQYF. Written as DNA, the CDR3 is TGTGCCAGCAGCCCCTTTGCGGGGACTAGCGGCCAAGAGACCCAGTACTTC.

This clonotype came up many times. This chain links TRBV5-1 with TRBJ2-3; D is perhaps TRBD1 or TRBD2 (5 bases each). Trimming stripped 6 bases from V and 0 bases from J, with 11 bases between. Looked up from germline, CDR1 is SGHRS and CDR2 is YFSETQ. This CDR3 spans 14 amino acids. The CDR3 loop reads CASTDGGSTDTQYF. DNA for the CDR3: TGCGCCAGCACCGATGGGGGAAGCACAGATACGCAGTATTTT.

The J gene is TRBJ2-1, the V gene TRBV5-1, with 10 positions matching TRBD2. Looked up from germline, CDR1 is SGHRS and CDR2 is YFSETQ. The CDR3 contains 16 residues. V shed 0 bases and J 5 bases; nucleotides not matched to a gene: 5. The CDR3 is CASSLVAGGGNNEQFF. The CDR3 DNA reads as TGCGCCAGCAGCTTGGTAGCGGGAGGTGGAAACAATGAGCAGTTCTTC.

The chain carries TRBV7-3 and TRBJ2-1; D is uncertain. V was shortened by 3 bases and J by 5 bases, with 14 bases between the two germline ends. CDR1 and CDR2 from the germline V gene are SGHTA and FQGTGA. This CDR3 contains 15 residues. CDR3 sequence reads: CASSLGPWRNNEQFF. DNA of the CDR3: TGTGCCAGCAGCTTGGGTCCCTGGCGAAACAATGAGCAGTTCTTC. The whole variable domain, remainder taken from reference TRBV7-3 and TRBJ2-1, is GAGVSQTPSNKVTEKGKYVELRCDPISGHTALYWYRQSLGQGPEFLIYFQGTGAADDSGLPNDRFFAVRPEGSVSTLKIQRTERGDSAVYLCASSLGPWRNNEQFFGPGTRLTVL.

The table lists this clonotype with a few counts. The gene calls are TRBV12-3 or TRBV12-4 and TRBJ2-5; 9 bases align to TRBD1. CDR3 length: 13 amino acids. After removal of 5 bases from V and 5 bases from J, the junction contained 3 bases not matched to a gene. The CDR3 here is CASSKTGGETQYF. In DNA, the CDR3 is TGTGCCAGCAGTAAGACAGGGGGGGAGACCCAGTACTTC.

This clonotype occurred many times. V is TRBV20-1 and J is TRBJ2-3; the match to TRBD2 covers 12 bases. The CDR3 covers 17 residues. Germline V CDR1 and CDR2: DFQATT, SNEGSKA (reference sequence). Trimming at V came to 2 bases and at J to 0 bases, leaving 6 bases not matched to a gene. CDR3 DNA sequence: TGCAGTGCTAGATCTAGCGGGGGGGCGGGGAGCACAGATACGCAGTATTTT. Amino acid sequence: CSARSSGGAGSTDTQYF.

This clonotype was seen many times. The rearrangement links TRBV20-1 to TRBJ2-7; TRBD1 matches 8 bases. V trimming: 4 bases; J trimming: 3 bases; junction bases outside the gene matches: 8. Germline-derived CDR1 and CDR2 are DFQATT and SNEGSKA (reference sequence). CDR3 length: 14 amino acids. The chain's CDR3 is CSAMRTGLLYEQYF. In DNA form, the CDR3 reads TGCAGTGCTATGCGGACAGGGCTTCTCTACGAGCAGTACTTC.

This clonotype was detected a few times. The chain uses TRBV10-3 and TRBJ2-5; D not certain. This CDR3 comprises 12 residues. The V end lost 6 bases, the J end lost 2 bases, and 7 bases lay between the germline ends. The germline gives CDR1 ENHRY, CDR2 SYGVKD. The CDR3 here is CAIRGSQETQYF. The CDR3 DNA sequence: TGTGCCATCAGAGGCAGTCAAGAGACCCAGTACTTC.

This chain connects TRBV30 to TRBJ2-1; 7 positions agree with TRBD2. The V gene end was trimmed by 1 base and the J gene end by 8 bases; junction bases not matched to a gene: 14. This CDR3 is built from 16 residues. Germline CDR1 and CDR2: GTSNPN and SVGIG (reference sequence). Written as DNA, the CDR3 is TGTGCCTGGAGTGCGCAAACCCTGAGGACTAGTGATGAGCAGTTCTTC. Its translation: CAWSAQTLRTSDEQFF.

This clonotype was seen a few times. The chain employs TRBV5-1 and TRBJ2-3; 9 bases agree with TRBD2. CDR1 is SGHRS and CDR2 is YFSETQ in the germline V gene. The CDR3 contains 14 residues. With V trimmed by 4 bases and J by 3 bases, 3 bases remained unmatched. The CDR3 here is CASSGTSPTDTQYF. Written as DNA, the CDR3 is TGCGCCAGCAGCGGGACTAGCCCTACAGATACGCAGTATTTT.

Ten or more counts support this clonotype. The chain carries TRBV27 and TRBJ2-7, with 7 nucleotides matching TRBD1. V shed 4 bases and J 3 bases; nucleotides not matched to a gene: 12. Germline loops: CDR1 MNHEY, CDR2 SMNVEV (reference sequence). The CDR3 contains 16 residues. As DNA, the CDR3 is TGTGCCAGCAGTTCCTACGTCTCCGGGACAGACTACGAGCAGTACTTC. Its translation: CASSSYVSGTDYEQYF.